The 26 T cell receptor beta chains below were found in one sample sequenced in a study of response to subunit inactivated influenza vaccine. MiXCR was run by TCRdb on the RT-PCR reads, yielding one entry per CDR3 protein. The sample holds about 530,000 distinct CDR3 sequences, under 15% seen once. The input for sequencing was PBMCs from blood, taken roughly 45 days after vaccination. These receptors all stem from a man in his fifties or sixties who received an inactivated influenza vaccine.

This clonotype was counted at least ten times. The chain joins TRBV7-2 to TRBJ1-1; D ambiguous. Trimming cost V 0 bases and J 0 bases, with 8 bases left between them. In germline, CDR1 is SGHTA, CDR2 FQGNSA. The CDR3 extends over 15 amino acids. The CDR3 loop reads CASSLAWSLNTEAFF. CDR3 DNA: TGTGCCAGCAGCTTAGCGTGGAGTTTGAACACTGAAGCTTTCTTT. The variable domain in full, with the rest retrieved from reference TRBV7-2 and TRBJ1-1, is GAGVSQSPSNKVTEKGKDVELRCDPISGHTALYWYRQSLGQGLEFLIYFQGNSAPDKSGLPSDRFSAERTGGSVSTLTIQRTQQEDSAVYLCASSLAWSLNTEAFFGQGTRLTVV.

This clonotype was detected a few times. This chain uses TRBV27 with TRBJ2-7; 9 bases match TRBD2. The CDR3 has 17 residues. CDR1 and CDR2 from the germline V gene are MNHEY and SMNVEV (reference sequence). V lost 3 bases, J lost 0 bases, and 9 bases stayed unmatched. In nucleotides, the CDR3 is TGTGCCAGCAGTTTTTGGCCTAGCGGGGCTAGCTCCTACGAGCAGTACTTC. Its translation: CASSFWPSGASSYEQYF.

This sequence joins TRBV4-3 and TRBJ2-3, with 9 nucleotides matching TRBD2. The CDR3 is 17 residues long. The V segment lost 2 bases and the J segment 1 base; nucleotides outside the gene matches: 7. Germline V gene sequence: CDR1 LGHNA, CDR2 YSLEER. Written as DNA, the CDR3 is TGCGCCAGCAGCCAAAGGACAGCGGGAGGTCGCACAGATACGCAGTATTTT. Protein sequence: CASSQRTAGGRTDTQYF.

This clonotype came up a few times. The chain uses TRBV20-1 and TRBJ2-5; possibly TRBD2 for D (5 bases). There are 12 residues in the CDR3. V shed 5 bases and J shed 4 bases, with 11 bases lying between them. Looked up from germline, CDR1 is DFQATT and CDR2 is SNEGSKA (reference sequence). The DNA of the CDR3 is TGCAGTGCTGCTGGGCGGGCAGAGACCCAGTACTTC. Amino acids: CSAAGRAETQYF.

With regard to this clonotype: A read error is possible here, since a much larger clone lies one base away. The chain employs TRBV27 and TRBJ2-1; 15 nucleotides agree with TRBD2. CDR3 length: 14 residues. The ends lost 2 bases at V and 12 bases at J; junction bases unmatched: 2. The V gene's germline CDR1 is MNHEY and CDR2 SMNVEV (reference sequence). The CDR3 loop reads CASSLGTSGGSQFF. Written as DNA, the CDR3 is TGTGCCAGCAGTTTAGGGACTAGCGGGGGGTCGCAGTTCTTC.

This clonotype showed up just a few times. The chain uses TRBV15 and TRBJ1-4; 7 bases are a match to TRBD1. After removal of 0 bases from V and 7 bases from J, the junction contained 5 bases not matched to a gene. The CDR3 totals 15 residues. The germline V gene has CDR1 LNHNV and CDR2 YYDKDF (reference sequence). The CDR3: CATSRDRRQGEKLFF. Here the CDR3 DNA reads TGTGCCACCAGCAGAGATCGGAGACAGGGTGAAAAACTGTTTTTT.

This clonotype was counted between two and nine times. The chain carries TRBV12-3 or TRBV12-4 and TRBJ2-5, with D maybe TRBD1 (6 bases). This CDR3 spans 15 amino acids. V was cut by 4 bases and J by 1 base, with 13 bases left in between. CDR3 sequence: CASSSGQNFQETQYF. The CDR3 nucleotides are TGTGCCAGCAGTTCCGGACAGAATTTCCAAGAGACCCAGTACTTC.

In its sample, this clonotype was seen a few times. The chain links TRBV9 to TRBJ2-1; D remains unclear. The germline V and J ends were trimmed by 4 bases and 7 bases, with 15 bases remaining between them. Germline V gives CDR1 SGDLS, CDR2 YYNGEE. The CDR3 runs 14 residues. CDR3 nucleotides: TGTGCCAGCAGCCCTTCGAGAGGTGGTAATGAGCAGTTCTTC. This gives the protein CASSPSRGGNEQFF. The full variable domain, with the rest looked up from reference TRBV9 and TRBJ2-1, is DSGVTQTPKHLITATGQRVTLRCSPRSGDLSVYWYQQSLDQGLQFLIQYYNGEERAKGNILERFSAQQFPDLHSELNLSSLELGDSALYFCASSPSRGGNEQFFGPGTRLTVL.

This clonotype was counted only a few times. The CDR3 DNA sequence: TGTGCCAGCTCACCCATAGACAGATTAGTCAGCTCTGGGGCCAACGTCCTGACTTTC. Residues: CASSPIDRLVSSGANVLTF. This chain uses TRBV18 with TRBJ2-6, with a weak D call TRBD1 (5 bases). CDR1 is KGHSH and CDR2 is LQKENI in the germline V gene. Deletions cut 3 bases from V and 0 bases from J, with 18 bases between. This CDR3 has 19 residues.

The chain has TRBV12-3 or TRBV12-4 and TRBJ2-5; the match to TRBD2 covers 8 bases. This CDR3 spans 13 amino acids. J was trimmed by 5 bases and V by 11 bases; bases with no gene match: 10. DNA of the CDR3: TGTGCCTCCTACGTTACGGGGGGGGAGACCCAGTACTTC. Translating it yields CASYVTGGETQYF.

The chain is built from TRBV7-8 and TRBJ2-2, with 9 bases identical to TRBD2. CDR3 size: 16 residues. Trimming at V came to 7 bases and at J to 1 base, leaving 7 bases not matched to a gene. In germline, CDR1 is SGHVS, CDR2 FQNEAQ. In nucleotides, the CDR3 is TGTGCCAGCATCCGTCGAGCGGGAGGGAACACCGGGGAGCTGTTTTTT. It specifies CASIRRAGGNTGELFF.

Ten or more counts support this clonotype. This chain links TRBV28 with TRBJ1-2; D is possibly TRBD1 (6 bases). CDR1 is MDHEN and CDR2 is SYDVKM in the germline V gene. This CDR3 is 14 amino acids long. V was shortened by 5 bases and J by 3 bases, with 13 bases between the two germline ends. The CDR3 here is CASSPLGTYYGYTF. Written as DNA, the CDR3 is TGTGCCAGCAGTCCCTTGGGGACATACTATGGCTACACCTTC.

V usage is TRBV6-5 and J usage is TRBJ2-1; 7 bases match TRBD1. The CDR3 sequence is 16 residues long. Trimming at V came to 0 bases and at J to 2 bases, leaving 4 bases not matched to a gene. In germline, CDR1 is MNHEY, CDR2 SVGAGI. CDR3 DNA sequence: TGTGCCAGCAGTTACTCAGCCCAGGGGGCCTACAATGAGCAGTTCTTC. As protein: CASSYSAQGAYNEQFF.

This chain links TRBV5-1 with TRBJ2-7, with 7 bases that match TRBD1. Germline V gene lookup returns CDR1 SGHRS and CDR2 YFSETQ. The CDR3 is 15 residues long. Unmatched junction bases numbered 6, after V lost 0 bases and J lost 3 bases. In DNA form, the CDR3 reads TGCGCCAGCAGCTTGGAACAGGGGACCTACTACGAGCAGTACTTC. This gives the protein CASSLEQGTYYEQYF.

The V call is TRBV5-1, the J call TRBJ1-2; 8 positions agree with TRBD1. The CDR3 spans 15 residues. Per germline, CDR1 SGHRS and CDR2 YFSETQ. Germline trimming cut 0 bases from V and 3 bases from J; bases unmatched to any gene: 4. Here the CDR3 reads CASSLGGTGDYGYTF. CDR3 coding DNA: TGCGCCAGCAGCTTGGGAGGGACAGGTGACTATGGCTACACCTTC.

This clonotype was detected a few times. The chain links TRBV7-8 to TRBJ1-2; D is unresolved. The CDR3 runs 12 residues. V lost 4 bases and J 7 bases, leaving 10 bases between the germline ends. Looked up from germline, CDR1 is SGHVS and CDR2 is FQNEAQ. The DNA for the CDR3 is TGTGCCAGCAGCTCGGATGTGGGTGGCTACACCTTC. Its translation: CASSSDVGGYTF.

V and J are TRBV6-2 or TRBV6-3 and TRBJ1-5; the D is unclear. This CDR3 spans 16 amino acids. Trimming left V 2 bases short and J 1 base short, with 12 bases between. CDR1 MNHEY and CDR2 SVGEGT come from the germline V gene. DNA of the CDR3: TGTGCCAGCAGTTACCCCGGCGTCTGGAGCAATCAGCCCCAGCATTTT. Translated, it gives CASSYPGVWSNQPQHF.

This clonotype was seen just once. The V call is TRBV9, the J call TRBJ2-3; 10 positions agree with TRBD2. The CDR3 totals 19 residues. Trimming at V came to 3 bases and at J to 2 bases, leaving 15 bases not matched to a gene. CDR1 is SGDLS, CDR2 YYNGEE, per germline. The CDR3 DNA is TGTGCCAGCAGCGAAACCGGGACTAGCGTTGCCCCTTACACAGATACGCAGTATTTT. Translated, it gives CASSETGTSVAPYTDTQYF.

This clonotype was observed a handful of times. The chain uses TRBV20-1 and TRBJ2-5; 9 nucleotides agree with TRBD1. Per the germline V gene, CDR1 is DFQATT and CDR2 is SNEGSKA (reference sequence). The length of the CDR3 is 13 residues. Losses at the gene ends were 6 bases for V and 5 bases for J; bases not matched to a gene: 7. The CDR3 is CSARGTGLETQYF. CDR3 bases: TGCAGTGCCCGAGGGACAGGGCTGGAGACCCAGTACTTC.

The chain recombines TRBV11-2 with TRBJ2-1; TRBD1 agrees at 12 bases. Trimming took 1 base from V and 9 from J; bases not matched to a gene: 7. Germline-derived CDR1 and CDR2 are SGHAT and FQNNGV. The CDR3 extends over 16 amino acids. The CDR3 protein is CASSLGGTGGQREQFF. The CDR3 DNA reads TGTGCCAGCAGCTTAGGAGGGACAGGGGGCCAGCGTGAGCAGTTCTTC. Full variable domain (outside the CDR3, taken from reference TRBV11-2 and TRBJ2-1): EAGVAQSPRYKIIEKRQSVAFWCNPISGHATLYWYQQILGQGPKLLIQFQNNGVVDDSQLPKDRFSAERLKGVDSTLKIQPAKLEDSAVYLCASSLGGTGGQREQFFGPGTRLTVL.

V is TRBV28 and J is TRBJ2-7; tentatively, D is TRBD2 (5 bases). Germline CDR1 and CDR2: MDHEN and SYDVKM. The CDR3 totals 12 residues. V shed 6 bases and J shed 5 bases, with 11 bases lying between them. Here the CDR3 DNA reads TGTGCCAGCAGCTTCTCTAGCAACGAGCAGTACTTC. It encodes CASSFSSNEQYF.

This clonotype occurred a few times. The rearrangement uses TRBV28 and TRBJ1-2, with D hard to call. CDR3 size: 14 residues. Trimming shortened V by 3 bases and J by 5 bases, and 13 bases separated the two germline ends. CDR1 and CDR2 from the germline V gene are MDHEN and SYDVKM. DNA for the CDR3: TGTGCCAGCAGTTTGTTCAGAGATAGTTATGGCTACACCTTC. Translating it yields CASSLFRDSYGYTF.

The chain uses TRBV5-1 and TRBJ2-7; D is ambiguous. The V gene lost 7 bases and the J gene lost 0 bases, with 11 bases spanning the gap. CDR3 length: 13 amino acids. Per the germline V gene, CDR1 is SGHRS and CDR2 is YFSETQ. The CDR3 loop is CASLRTPSYEQYF. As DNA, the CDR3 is TGCGCCAGCCTCAGAACACCCTCCTACGAGCAGTACTTC.

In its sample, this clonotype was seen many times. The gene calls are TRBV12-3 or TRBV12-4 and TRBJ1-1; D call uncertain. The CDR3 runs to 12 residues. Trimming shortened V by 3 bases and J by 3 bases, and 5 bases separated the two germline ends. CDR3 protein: CASSFGYTEAFF. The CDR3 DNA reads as TGTGCCAGCAGTTTTGGATACACTGAAGCTTTCTTT.

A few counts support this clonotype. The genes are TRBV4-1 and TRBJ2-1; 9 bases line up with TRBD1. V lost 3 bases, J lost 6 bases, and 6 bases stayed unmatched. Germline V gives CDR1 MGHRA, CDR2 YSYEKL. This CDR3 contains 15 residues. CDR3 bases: TGCGCCAGCAGCCAGACGGGACAGGGAATCAATGAGCAGTTCTTC. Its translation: CASSQTGQGINEQFF.

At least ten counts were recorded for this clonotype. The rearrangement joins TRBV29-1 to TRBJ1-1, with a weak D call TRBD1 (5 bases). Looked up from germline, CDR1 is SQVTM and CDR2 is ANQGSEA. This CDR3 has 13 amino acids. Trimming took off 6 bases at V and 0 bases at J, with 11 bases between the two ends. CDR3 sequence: CSVAGQLNTEAFF. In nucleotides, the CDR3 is TGCAGCGTCGCGGGGCAACTGAACACTGAAGCTTTCTTT.